This T cell receptor (beta chain) was obtained from a study of T cell changes during pregnancy in multiple sclerosis. The junction had 13 bases not matched to a gene; V was cut back by 4 bases and J by 8 bases. The CDR3 spans 16 residues. This clone showed up just once. Assay used: immunoSEQ multiplex PCR; TCRdb lists only in-frame clones, some missing. This table holds about 40,000 clones, approximately 90% found once. Here the sequenced sample was CD4+ T cells from peripheral blood mononuclear cells, taken after pregnancy. This sequence joins TRBV5-3 and TRBJ2-1, with 9 bases fitting TRBD2. TRBV5-3 has ORF status, its function being uncertain. This receptor was obtained from a female donor with multiple sclerosis, enrolled in a pregnancy study. CDR3 sequence reads: CARSGNSGGSAHEQFF. The CDR3 DNA reads as TGTGCCAGAAGCGGCAATAGCGGGGGATCGGCCCATGAGCAGTTCTTC.